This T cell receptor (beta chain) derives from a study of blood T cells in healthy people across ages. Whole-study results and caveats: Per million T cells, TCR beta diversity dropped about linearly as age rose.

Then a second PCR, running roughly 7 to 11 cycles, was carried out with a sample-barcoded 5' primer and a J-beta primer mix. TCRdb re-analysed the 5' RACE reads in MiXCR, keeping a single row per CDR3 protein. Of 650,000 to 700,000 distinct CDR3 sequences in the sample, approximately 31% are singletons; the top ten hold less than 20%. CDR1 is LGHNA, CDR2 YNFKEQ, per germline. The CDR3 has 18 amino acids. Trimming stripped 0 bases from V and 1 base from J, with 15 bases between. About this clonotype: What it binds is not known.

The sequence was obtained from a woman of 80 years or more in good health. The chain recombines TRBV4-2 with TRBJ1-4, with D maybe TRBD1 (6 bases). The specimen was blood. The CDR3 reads CASSQDLAGEETNEKLFF. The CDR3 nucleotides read TGTGCCAGCAGCCAAGATTTGGCAGGGGAGGAAACTAATGAAAAACTGTTTTTT.